This is a list of T cell receptor beta chains from one sample in a study of identifying expanded T cells in peripheral blood. Data came from immunoSEQ multiplex PCR; TCRdb stores just in-frame clones and leaves some out. The sample has 90,000 to 95,000 clones, over 75% seen once. What was sequenced was blood. The origin of the receptors is a person aged 18-70 years in good health. CDR3s leave out the opening cysteine and the closing phenylalanine or tryptophan. The order of the fields is CDR3 protein, V gene, CDR3 length, J gene.

ASGSRTGPDTGELF TRBV12-5 14 TRBJ2-2
STGPGETQY TRBV20-1 9 TRBJ2-5
ATSDRGGSTDTQY TRBV5-1 13 TRBJ2-3
ASSTTGTGNTIY TRBV9 12 TRBJ1-3
ASSVVGDNEQF TRBV9 11 TRBJ2-1
ASSPAFTLLQETQY TRBV18 14 TRBJ2-5
ASSIGNEQF TRBV13 9 TRBJ2-1
ASKRPAGGGGYT TRBV2 12 TRBJ1-2
ASSLGGYRLENTEAF TRBV5-5 15 TRBJ1-1
ASSPGRDGYT TRBV25-1 10 TRBJ1-2
ASSQVGQGVYGGNQPQH TRBV4-2 17 TRBJ1-5
ASRAGGSNTEAF TRBV6-5 12 TRBJ1-1
AAGQGNLEYIGYT TRBV7-9 13 TRBJ1-2
ASRSRTGGNSPLH TRBV6-5 13 TRBJ1-6
ASSGKQGFRADTQY TRBV7-9 14 TRBJ2-3
ASRGGQPRGYGYT TRBV6-5 13 TRBJ1-2
ASSLFRGTTEAF TRBV27 12 TRBJ1-1
ASSKGQGVSGNQPQH TRBV21-1 15 TRBJ1-5
SVGDRGRRNYGYT TRBV29-1 13 TRBJ1-2
ASSTAEWGQPQH TRBV21-1 12 TRBJ1-5
SVGAGGPTTEQF TRBV29-1 12 TRBJ2-1
ASSDRGLAGDTGELF TRBV6-4 15 TRBJ2-2
ASSLVPRTNEKLF TRBV7-2 13 TRBJ1-4
ASSAPEKSGRAGEQF TRBV9 15 TRBJ2-1
ASSSNLISYEQY TRBV14 12 TRBJ2-7
ASTANSYNEQF TRBV19 11 TRBJ2-1
ASSKDSFTDTQY TRBV2 12 TRBJ2-3
ASSPPPSHEQY TRBV11-2 11 TRBJ2-7
ASSPGRPSTDTQY TRBV6-4 13 TRBJ2-3
SARGPYTIY TRBV20-1 9 TRBJ1-3
ATHSGTRGTDTQY TRBV2 13 TRBJ2-3
ASTLLGGQRTEAF TRBV6-6 13 TRBJ1-1
ASSLAGASTDTQY TRBV7-6 13 TRBJ2-3
AWSRAGMNYEQY TRBV30 12 TRBJ2-7
ASSREVGGNTEAF TRBV14 13 TRBJ1-1
ARKKQTGLAGQETQY TRBV25-1 15 TRBJ2-5
ASSEGGGSYNEQF TRBV9 13 TRBJ2-1
ASGGGLHTNEQF TRBV6-5 12 TRBJ2-1
ASSPRTGYQETQY TRBV4-1 13 TRBJ2-5
ASTLGRGEAF TRBV18 10 TRBJ1-1